This is a list of T cell receptor beta chains from one sample in a study of cytomegalovirus exposure and HLA in healthy donors. Profiling relied on immunoSEQ multiplex PCR, and the TCRdb table lists in-frame clones only, not all of them. The repertoire holds about 130,000 clones, with roughly 80% as singletons. Input material: PBMCs. All receptors come from a young man in good health and CMV-seropositive. CDR3s leave out the opening cysteine and the closing phenylalanine or tryptophan. The order of the fields is V gene, clone size, CDR3 length, CDR3 protein. Not every row has a clone size; where given, it reads once, few, many or a size class.

V: TRBV5-5; size: .; length: 14; CDR3: ASSLYSGRMTGELF
V: TRBV9; size: .; length: 12; CDR3: ASSVGTGDYEQY
V: TRBV9; size: .; length: 13; CDR3: ASSSLAGASDEQF
V: TRBV27; size: .; length: 12; CDR3: ASKKRTGGREQY
V: TRBV9; size: .; length: 13; CDR3: ASSVGGGDTDTQY
V: TRBV4-1; size: .; length: 13; CDR3: ASSQTGLASGELF
V: TRBV6-1; size: .; length: 13; CDR3: ASSEDRGPYEKLF
V: TRBV30; size: .; length: 10; CDR3: AWSVLPYEQY
V: TRBV9; size: .; length: 15; CDR3: ASSVDSRDWEKETQY
V: TRBV5-1; size: .; length: 10; CDR3: ASRRGSGEQY
V: TRBV30; size: .; length: 12; CDR3: ASARGGLGETQY
V: TRBV15; size: .; length: 14; CDR3: ATSRDLLDRGYALY
V: TRBV27; size: .; length: 13; CDR3: ASSPDRAGANVLT
V: TRBV7-2; size: few; length: 11; CDR3: ASSGVGSYEQY
V: TRBV7-6; size: .; length: 10; CDR3: ASSLVADTQY
V: TRBV5-1; size: .; length: 14; CDR3: ASSLDTSGDGHEQF
V: TRBV6-6; size: .; length: 10; CDR3: ASSSSTDTQY
V: TRBV7-9; size: .; length: 11; CDR3: ASSLTSLPEQY
V: TRBV5-1; size: .; length: 12; CDR3: ASSHGTATDTQY
V: TRBV11-2; size: .; length: 14; CDR3: ASSSGDRGRGEKLF
V: TRBV18; size: .; length: 13; CDR3: ASSPLQGAGTEAF
V: TRBV5-1; size: .; length: 14; CDR3: ASSFLQHPPPGEQY
V: TRBV2; size: .; length: 13; CDR3: ASSEGLLRVYEQY